This T cell receptor beta chain was profiled in a study of beta chain features in type 1 diabetes listed by TCRdb under 2018. With respect to the entire study: Patients and healthy donors did not differ in mean age, gender distribution, total cell number or subset yield. A total of around 110,000,000 sorted cells were examined across all samples, and a strong correlation was observed between cell number per subset and RNA yield. The study compared TCRB repertoires of sorted circulating CD4+ T cell subsets between recently diagnosed type 1 diabetes patients and matched healthy donors. Regulatory and stem cell-like memory subsets were obtained from only 8 patients and roughly 8 healthy donors, while naive and central memory subsets were obtained from all 28 donors.

Looking up the germline V gene (reference sequence) yields CDR1 LNHDA and CDR2 SQIVND. The CDR3 starts with the cysteine, ends with the phenylalanine, and has 13 residues. Only the CDR3 part of the read is kept: 39 bases, read in frame from the first base. V gives up 6 bases and J gives up 2 bases, and the segment between their germline ends measures 10 bases. A single peripheral blood draw of 95 to 150 mL on average was collected from each donor into heparinised tubes. A BD FACSAria II and a panel including CD45RO, CCR7, CD25, CD127, CD95 and CD27 were used to sort naive, central memory, regulatory and stem cell-like memory CD4+ T cells. All sorted populations exceeded 95% purity. PBMCs were isolated right away by Lymphoprep density gradient centrifugation and were stained directly, without culture. So that batch effects would be minimized, each experiment stained and sorted samples in pairs, pairing one healthy donor with one patient.

The entire isolated RNA was reverse transcribed using the High Capacity cDNA Reverse Transcription Kit, and thus expressed TCRB transcripts were sequenced. Stem cell-like memory T cell samples underwent survey-depth immunoSEQ sequencing, averaging about 1 million total reads per sample. After sorted cells were lysed in RLT buffer, RNA was extracted with DNase-treated RNeasy Micro or Mini kits, with the choice depending on cell number. Each cell subset was processed on its own to prevent cross-contamination, while patient and healthy donor samples were processed together. Using the immunoSEQ multiplex PCR, TCRB sequences were amplified from cDNA into 87-bp fragments spanning the CDR3 region. The amplicons were sequenced using the Illumina HiSeq platform. As for the original processing: Synthetic template baselines were used to correct PCR bias computationally, reads within Hamming distance 2 were collapsed, and singletons that could not be merged were discarded. Reads were aligned against IMGT so that V, D and J genes, CDR3 length and insertions or deletions at six rearrangement sites could be assigned. Within each subset, clonotype counts were normalized to sorted cell number, and only after that were true diversity and Gini coefficients computed with the tcR R package. The overlap coefficient, calculated on TCRB nucleotide sequences, was used to quantify repertoire sharing. The table was pulled from immuneACCESS by TCRdb, which kept in-frame rearrangements only. Such tables lose some clones; where checked, under half of the loss comes from unresolved V genes, and the rest has no known cause. From that table come the V and J calls and clone size; the DNA was used to work out D and trimming. This sample lists approximately 90,000 clones; 25% to 35% were detected once. 0.35% to 0.45% of the sample is held by the ten biggest clonotypes.

The study at large found these results: Type 1 diabetes patients showed a moderate but significant shortening of TCRB CDR3 length in all four CD4+ subsets. At VDJ recombination sites, type 1 diabetes patients had fewer insertions and more deleted nucleotides, which implies abnormalities in thymic rearrangement. HLA sub-analyses involved small numbers of individuals, so any influence of HLA type on TCRB rearrangement remained unresolved. PCR may preferentially amplify shorter templates, but because patient and control samples were amplified and corrected together, any resulting skew would affect both groups equally. Because cDNA rather than genomic DNA was sequenced, highly expressing activated cells could have been over-represented, although no difference in activation and CD3 levels was found between groups. The naive, central memory and regulatory TCRB repertoires appeared to resemble one another more closely among patients than among healthy donors.

There are a few counts of this clone. This clone's antigen is unknown. One base away there is no much larger clone; base qualities are not given. Recombination linked TRBV19 to TRBJ1-1, with no confident D gene call. The sequencing sample was made of stem cell memory CD4+ T cells from blood. The meaning of the sample's cell subset or site label: stem cell-like memory CD4+ T cells. The TCR was taken from a woman between 18 and 30 years old in good health. The sequence in DNA is TGTGCCAGTAGCTCACATGGCAACACTGAAGCTTTCTTT. Protein translation: CASSSHGNTEAFF.